The entry below gives a single T cell receptor (beta chain) sequence along with its context. Its target is not known. The CDR3 is 17 amino acids. Trimming stripped 5 bases from V and 2 bases from J, with 19 bases between. From germline, CDR1 is MGHRA and CDR2 YSYEKL. The sample comes from a study of cytomegalovirus exposure and HLA in healthy donors. Overall study: HLA-typed donors were the source of approximately 85 million unique TCRs held in an early data release. In terms of ancestry, the Caucasian-associated cluster contained around 79% of the approximately 400 genotyped donors.

Findings of the study overall: The Asian-associated ancestry cluster reportedly had fewer N-insertions than the approximately 610-donor mean in a later analysis. An observed cluster of highly shared sequence variants was recorded as a likely sequencing artifact.

The PCR had 60 Vbeta and 13 Jbeta primers. Assay used: immunoSEQ multiplex PCR; TCRdb lists only in-frame clones, some missing. The sample has 130,000 to 150,000 clones; about three quarters are singletons. This TCR was sampled from a male donor in good health and CMV-seropositive. This chain connects TRBV4-1 to TRBJ2-1; perhaps TRBD1 as D (6 bases). The sequencing sample was made of PBMCs. The CDR3 DNA is TGCGCCAGCAGCTCCCGGGACACCGTGGAAGCCTACAATGAGCAGTTCTTC. Encoded protein: CASSSRDTVEAYNEQFF.